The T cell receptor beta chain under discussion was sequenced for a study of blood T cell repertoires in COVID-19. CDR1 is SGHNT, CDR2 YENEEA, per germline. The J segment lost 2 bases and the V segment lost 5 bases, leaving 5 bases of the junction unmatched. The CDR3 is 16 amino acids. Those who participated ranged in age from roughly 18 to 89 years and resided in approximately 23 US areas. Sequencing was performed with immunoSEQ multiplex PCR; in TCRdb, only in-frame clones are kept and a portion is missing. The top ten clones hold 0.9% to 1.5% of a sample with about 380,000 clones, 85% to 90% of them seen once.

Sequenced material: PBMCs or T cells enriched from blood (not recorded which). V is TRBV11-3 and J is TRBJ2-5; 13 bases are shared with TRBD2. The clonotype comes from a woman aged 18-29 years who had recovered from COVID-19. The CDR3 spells CASSTGTSGEQETQYF. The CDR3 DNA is TGTGCCAGCAGCACGGGGACTAGCGGGGAACAAGAGACCCAGTACTTC.